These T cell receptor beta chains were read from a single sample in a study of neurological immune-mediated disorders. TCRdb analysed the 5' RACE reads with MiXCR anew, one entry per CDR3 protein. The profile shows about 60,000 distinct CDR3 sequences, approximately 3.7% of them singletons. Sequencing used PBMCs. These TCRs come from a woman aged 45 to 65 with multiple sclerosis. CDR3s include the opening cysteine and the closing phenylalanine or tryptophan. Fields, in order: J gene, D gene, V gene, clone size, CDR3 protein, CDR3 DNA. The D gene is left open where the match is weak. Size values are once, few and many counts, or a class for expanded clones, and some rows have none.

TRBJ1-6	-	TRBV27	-	CASSSLGGTSPLNF	TGTGCCAGCAGCTCCCTTGGGGGGACTTCACCCCTCAACTTT
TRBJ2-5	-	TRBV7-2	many	CASSDTGSKKETQYF	TGTGCCAGCAGCGACACGGGATCCAAGAAGGAGACCCAGTACTTC
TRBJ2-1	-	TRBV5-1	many	CASGNNEQFF	TGCGCCAGCGGGAACAATGAGCAGTTCTTC
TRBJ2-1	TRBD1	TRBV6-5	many	CASGKGQYNEQFF	TGTGCCAGCGGAAAGGGACAGTACAATGAGCAGTTCTTC
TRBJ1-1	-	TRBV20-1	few	CSAPEASGTNTEAFF	TGCAGTGCCCCAGAGGCGTCAGGTACGAACACTGAAGCTTTCTTT
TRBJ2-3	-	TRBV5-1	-	CASSQGKSLDTQYF	TGCGCCAGCAGCCAGGGAAAGAGCCTTGATACGCAGTATTTT
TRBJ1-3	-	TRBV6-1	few	CASRGSGKTIYF	TGTGCCAGCAGGGGATCAGGAAAAACCATATATTTT
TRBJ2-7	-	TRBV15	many	CATSRDVGVNEQYF	TGTGCCACCAGCAGAGATGTGGGGGTGAACGAGCAGTACTTC
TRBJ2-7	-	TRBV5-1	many	CASSLETVPYEQYF	TGCGCCAGCAGCTTGGAGACCGTACCCTACGAGCAGTACTTC
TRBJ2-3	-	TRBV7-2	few	CASSQTGKPDTQYF	TGTGCCAGCAGTCAAACAGGGAAGCCAGATACGCAGTATTTT
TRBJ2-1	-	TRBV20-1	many	CSARDLGYHSSYNEQFF	TGCAGTGCTAGAGATTTGGGGTACCACAGCTCCTACAATGAGCAGTTCTTC
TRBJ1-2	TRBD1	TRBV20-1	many	CSARDLPGQGAYNYGYTF	TGCAGTGCTAGAGACCTCCCGGGACAGGGGGCGTATAACTATGGCTACACCTTC
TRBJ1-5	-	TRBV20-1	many	CSASKGSIRNQPQHF	TGCAGTGCTAGTAAGGGTTCTATTCGCAATCAGCCCCAGCATTTT
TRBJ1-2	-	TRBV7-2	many	CASSLSATRDYGYTF	TGTGCCAGCAGCTTATCGGCCACGAGGGACTATGGCTACACCTTC
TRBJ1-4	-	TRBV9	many	CASSVEVGDEKLFF	TGTGCCAGCAGCGTAGAGGTCGGAGATGAAAAACTGTTTTTT
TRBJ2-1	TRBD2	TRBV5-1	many	CASSLGGLAGTIEQFF	TGCGCCAGCAGCTTGGGAGGCCTAGCGGGAACTATTGAGCAGTTCTTC
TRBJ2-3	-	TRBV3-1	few	CASSQMRTDTQYF	TGTGCCAGCAGCCAAATGAGGACAGATACGCAGTATTTT
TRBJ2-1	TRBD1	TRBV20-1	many	CSVGQGAYNEQFF	TGCAGTGTAGGGCAGGGGGCTTACAATGAGCAGTTCTTC
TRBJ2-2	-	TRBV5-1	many	CASSLFGENTGELFF	TGCGCCAGCAGCTTGTTTGGGGAGAACACCGGGGAGCTGTTTTTT
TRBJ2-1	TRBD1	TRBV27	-	CASSLSPTGIEQFF	TGTGCCAGCAGTTTATCCCCGACAGGGATTGAGCAGTTCTTC
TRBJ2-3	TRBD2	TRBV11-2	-	CASSQIKREGVRTQYF	TGTGCCAGCAGCCAGATCAAGCGGGAGGGTGTGAGGACGCAGTATTTT
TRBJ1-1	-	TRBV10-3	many	CAAFRTLGTEAFF	TGTGCCGCCTTTCGGACGTTGGGGACTGAAGCTTTCTTT
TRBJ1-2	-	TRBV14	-	CASSKVGPGYTF	TGTGCCAGCAGCAAAGTAGGACCTGGCTACACCTTC
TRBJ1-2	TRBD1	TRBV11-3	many	CASSLVTGAGGYTF	TGTGCCAGCAGCTTAGTGACAGGGGCAGGTGGCTACACCTTC
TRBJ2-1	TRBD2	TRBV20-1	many	CSARPVAGVSYNEQFF	TGCAGTGCTAGACCCGTCGCGGGAGTATCCTACAATGAGCAGTTCTTC
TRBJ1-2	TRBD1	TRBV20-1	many	CSAYTGGNYGYTF	TGCAGTGCTTATACAGGGGGGAACTATGGCTACACCTTC